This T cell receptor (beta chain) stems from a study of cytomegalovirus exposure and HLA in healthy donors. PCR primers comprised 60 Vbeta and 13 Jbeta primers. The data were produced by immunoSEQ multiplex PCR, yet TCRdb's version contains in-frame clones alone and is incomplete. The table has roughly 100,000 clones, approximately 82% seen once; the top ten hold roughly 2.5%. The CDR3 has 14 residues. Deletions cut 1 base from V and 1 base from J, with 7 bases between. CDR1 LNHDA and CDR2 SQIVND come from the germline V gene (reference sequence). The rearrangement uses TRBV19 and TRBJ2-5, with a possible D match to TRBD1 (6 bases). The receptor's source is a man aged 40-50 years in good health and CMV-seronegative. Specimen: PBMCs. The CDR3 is CASSIVDSQETQYF. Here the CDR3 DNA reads TGTGCCAGTAGTATAGTGGACAGCCAAGAGACCCAGTACTTC. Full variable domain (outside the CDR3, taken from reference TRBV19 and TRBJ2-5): DGGITQSPKYLFRKEGQNVTLSCEQNLNHDAMYWYRQDPGQGLRLIYYSQIVNDFQKGDIAEGYSVSREKKESFPLTVTSAQKNPTAFYLCASSIVDSQETQYFGPGTRLLVL.